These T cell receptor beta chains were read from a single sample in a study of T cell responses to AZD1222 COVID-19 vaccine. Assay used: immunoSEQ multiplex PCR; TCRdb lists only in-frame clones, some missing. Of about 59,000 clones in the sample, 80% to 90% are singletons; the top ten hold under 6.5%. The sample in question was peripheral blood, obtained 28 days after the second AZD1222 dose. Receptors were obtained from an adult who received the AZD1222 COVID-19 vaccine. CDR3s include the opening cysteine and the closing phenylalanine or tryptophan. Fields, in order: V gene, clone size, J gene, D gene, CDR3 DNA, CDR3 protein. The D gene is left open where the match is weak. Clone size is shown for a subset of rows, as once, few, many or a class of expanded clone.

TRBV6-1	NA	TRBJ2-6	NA	TGTGCCAGCAGTGACGGGGGACAGCACTCTGGGGCCAACGTCCTGACTTTC	CASSDGGQHSGANVLTF
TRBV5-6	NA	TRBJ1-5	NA	TGTGCCAGCAGCCTTCAGGTCTGGGGAAGCAATCAGCCCCAGCATTTT	CASSLQVWGSNQPQHF
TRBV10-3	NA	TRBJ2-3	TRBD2	TGTGCCATCAGGAGGACTAGCGGGGGAGCTAGCACAGATACGCAGTATTTT	CAIRRTSGGASTDTQYF
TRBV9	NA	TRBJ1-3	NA	TGTGCCAGCAGCGTTAGGCAGGGAAACACCATATATTTT	CASSVRQGNTIYF
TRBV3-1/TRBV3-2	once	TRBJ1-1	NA	TGTGCCAGCAGCCAAGGGGCGGGCACTAACACTGAAGCTTTCTTT	CASSQGAGTNTEAFF
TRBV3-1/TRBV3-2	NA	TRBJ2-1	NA	TGTGCCAGCAGGGCGACTCTGCGGGACGACAATGAGCAGTTCTTC	CASRATLRDDNEQFF
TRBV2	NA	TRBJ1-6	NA	TGTGCCAGCAGTGAAACGAGGGATAATTCACCCCTCCACTTT	CASSETRDNSPLHF
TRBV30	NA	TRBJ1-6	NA	TGTGCCTGGAGTGTATATTCCACGGACTACCTCCACTTT	CAWSVYSTDYLHF
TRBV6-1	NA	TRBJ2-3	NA	TGTGCCAGCAGTCTGTCCGCCGGTAGCACAGATACGCAGTATTTT	CASSLSAGSTDTQYF
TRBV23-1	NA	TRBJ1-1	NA	TGCGCCAGCAGTCAATCGAATTCGTGTCAGGGGAGACGTCGGACTGAAGCTTTCTTT	CASSQSNSCQGRRRTEAFF
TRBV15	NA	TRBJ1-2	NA	TGTGCCACCAGCGGAGGGTATGGCTACACCTTC	CATSGGYGYTF
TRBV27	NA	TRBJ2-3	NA	TGTGCCAGCACCGTACTCGGTGAGGATACGCAGTATTTT	CASTVLGEDTQYF
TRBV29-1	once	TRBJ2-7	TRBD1	TGCAGCGTTCACCGGGACAGACCATACGAGCAGTACTTC	CSVHRDRPYEQYF
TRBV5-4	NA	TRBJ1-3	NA	TGTGCCAGCAGCTCGCCGGGACAAATGGGAAACACCATATATTTT	CASSSPGQMGNTIYF
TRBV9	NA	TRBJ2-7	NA	TGTGCCAGCAGCGTAGCAGATCATTATAGGTTCGAGGAGCAGTACTTC	CASSVADHYRFEEQYF
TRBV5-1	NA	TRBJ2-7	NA	TGCGCCAGCAGCTGGCGCCAGGGCTCCTACGAGCAGTACTTC	CASSWRQGSYEQYF
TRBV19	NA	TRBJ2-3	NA	TGTGCCAGTAGTATCCCCGGGACACCTAGCACAGATACGCAGTATTTT	CASSIPGTPSTDTQYF
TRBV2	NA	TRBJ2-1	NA	TGTGCCAGCAGTGGCAGGGGCTCCTACAATGAGCAGTTCTTC	CASSGRGSYNEQFF
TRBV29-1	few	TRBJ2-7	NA	TGCAGCGTTGTCTTCGGACAGCTCTGGAACGAGCAGTACTTC	CSVVFGQLWNEQYF
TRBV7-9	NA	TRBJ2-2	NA	TGTGCCAGCAGCCACTTCTTCGGCACCGGGGAGCTGTTTTTT	CASSHFFGTGELFF
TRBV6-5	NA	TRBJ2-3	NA	TGTGCCAGCAGTTCCCGAGGATCAGATACGCAGTATTTT	CASSSRGSDTQYF
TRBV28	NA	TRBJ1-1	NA	TGTGCCAGCAGTCCGGGAGGACAGTCGAACACTGAAGCTTTCTTT	CASSPGGQSNTEAFF
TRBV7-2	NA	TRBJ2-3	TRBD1	TGTGCCAGCAGCTCACGACAGGGCCACGGGTACGGGGATACGCAGTATTTT	CASSSRQGHGYGDTQYF
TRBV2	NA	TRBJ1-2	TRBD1	TGTGCCAGCAGTGAGGCGGACAGGGGGCGGGATGGCTACACCTTC	CASSEADRGRDGYTF
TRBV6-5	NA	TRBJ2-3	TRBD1	TGTGCCAGCAGTTACCTTCCAGGGGGTGGCACAGATACGCAGTATTTT	CASSYLPGGGTDTQYF
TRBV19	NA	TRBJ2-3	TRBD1	TGTGCCAGTGCTCCAGGGACAGGCACAGATACGCAGTATTTT	CASAPGTGTDTQYF
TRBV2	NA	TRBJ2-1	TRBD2	TGTGCCAGCAGACCTAGCGGGGGGGCCTCCTACAATGAGCAGTTCTTC	CASRPSGGASYNEQFF
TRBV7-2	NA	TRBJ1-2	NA	TGTGCCAGCAGCGCCAGGGACCGCCCTGGCTACACCTTC	CASSARDRPGYTF
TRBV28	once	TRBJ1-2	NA	TGTGCCAGCAGTTCAAGAGGGGGGCCCTATGGCTACACCTTC	CASSSRGGPYGYTF
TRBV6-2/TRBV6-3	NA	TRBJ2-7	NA	TGTGCCAGCAGCCCCCGAGGGGTCTCCCCTTCCTACGAGCAGTACTTC	CASSPRGVSPSYEQYF
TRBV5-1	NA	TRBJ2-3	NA	TGCGCCAGCAGCTTCCCCGCGAGTCAAGATACGCAGTATTTT	CASSFPASQDTQYF
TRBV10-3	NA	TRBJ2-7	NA	TGTGCCATCGCGTCCGGGACTGGGGCCTACGAGCAGTACTTC	CAIASGTGAYEQYF
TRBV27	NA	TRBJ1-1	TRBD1	TGTGCCAGCAGACACCAACAGGGGGACACTGAAGCTTTCTTT	CASRHQQGDTEAFF
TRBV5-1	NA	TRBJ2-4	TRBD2	TGCGCCAGCAGCCGCGGACTAGCGGGAGGGCCGGGGAACATTCAGTACTTC	CASSRGLAGGPGNIQYF
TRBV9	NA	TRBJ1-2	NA	TGTGCCAGCAGCACCCAACCCGGACGGAAAGGCTACACCTTC	CASSTQPGRKGYTF
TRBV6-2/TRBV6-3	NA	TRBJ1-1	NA	TGTGCCAGCAGTACGTTAATACAGGGTCCCGGGTCGATGAACACTGAAGCTTTCTTT	CASSTLIQGPGSMNTEAFF
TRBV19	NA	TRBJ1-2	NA	TGTGCCAGTAGTATAGATCAACTCCGGAGCGGCTACACCTTC	CASSIDQLRSGYTF
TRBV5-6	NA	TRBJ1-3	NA	TGTGCCAGCAGCTTGGCCGGAGGACGGATGGGTAACACCATATATTTT	CASSLAGGRMGNTIYF
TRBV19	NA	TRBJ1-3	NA	TGTGCCAGTAGTATATACAGGATGGATACACGAAACACCATATATTTT	CASSIYRMDTRNTIYF
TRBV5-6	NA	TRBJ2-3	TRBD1	TGTGCCAGCAGCGCGGGACAGGGAAGCACAGATACGCAGTATTTT	CASSAGQGSTDTQYF